The source of this T cell receptor beta chain is a study of blood T cell repertoires in COVID-19. Individuals aged about 18 to 89 years were recruited from 24 US areas. How the authors handled the data: The assay estimated nucleated cells by amplifying reference gene primers. Repertoires were generated with immunoSEQ multiplex PCR, while TCRdb's copy carries only in-frame clones and drops some. The DNA was the basis for D and trimming; V, J and clone size are from that table. Among 300,000 to 350,000 clones listed, approximately 85% were seen once. Losses at the gene ends were 6 bases for V and 8 bases for J; bases not matched to a gene: 7. Germline V lookup: CDR1 KGHSH, CDR2 LQKENI. This CDR3 region has 15 residues.

The sample was PBMCs or T cells enriched from blood (not recorded which). The rearrangement links TRBV18 to TRBJ2-1; 13 bases match TRBD2. This receptor was taken from a man aged 25-40 years who had recovered from COVID-19. This CDR3 reads CASSLLAGGPDEQFF. In DNA, the CDR3 is TGTGCCAGCTCTTTACTAGCGGGGGGGCCAGATGAGCAGTTCTTC.